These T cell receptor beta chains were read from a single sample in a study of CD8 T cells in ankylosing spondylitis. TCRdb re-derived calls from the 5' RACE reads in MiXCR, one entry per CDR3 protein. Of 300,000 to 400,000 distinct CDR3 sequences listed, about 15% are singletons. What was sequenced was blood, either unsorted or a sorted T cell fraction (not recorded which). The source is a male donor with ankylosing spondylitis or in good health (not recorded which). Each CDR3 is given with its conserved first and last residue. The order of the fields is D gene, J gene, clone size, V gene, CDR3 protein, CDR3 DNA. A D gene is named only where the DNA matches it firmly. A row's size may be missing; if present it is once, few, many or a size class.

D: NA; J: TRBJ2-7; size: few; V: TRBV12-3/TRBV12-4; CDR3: CASSYRLTGRSGEQYF; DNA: TGTGCCAGCAGTTACAGGCTAACGGGAAGGTCGGGCGAGCAGTACTTC
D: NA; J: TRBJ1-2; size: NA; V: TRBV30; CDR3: CAWRGEYYGYTF; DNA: TGTGCCTGGAGGGGGGAATACTATGGCTACACCTTC
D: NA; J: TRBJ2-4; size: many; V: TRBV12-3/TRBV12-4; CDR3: CASSPKNIQYF; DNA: TGTGCCAGCAGTCCAAAAAACATTCAGTACTTC
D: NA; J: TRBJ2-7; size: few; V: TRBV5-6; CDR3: CASSLRGVYEQYF; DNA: TGTGCCAGCTCTCTCCGGGGCGTCTACGAGCAGTACTTC
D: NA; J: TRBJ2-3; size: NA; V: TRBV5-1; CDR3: CASSTGRGADTQYF; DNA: TGCGCCAGCAGCACAGGGAGGGGCGCAGATACGCAGTATTTT
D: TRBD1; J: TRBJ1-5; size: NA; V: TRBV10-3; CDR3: CAISPGQGSFSNQPQHF; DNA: TGTGCCATCAGTCCGGGACAGGGGAGCTTTAGCAATCAGCCCCAGCATTTT
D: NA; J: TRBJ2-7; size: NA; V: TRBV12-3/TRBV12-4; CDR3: CASSFNPGASYEQYF; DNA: TGTGCCAGCAGCTTTAATCCCGGGGCCTCCTACGAGCAGTACTTC
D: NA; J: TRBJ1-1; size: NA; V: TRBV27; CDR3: CASSLRQHTEAFF; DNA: TGTGCCAGCAGTCTCAGGCAGCACACTGAAGCTTTCTTT
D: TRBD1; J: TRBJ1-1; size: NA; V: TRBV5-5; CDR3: CASSLTGQENTEAFF; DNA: TGTGCCAGCAGCTTGACCGGACAGGAAAACACTGAAGCTTTCTTT
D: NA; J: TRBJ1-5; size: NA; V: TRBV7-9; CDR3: CASSSPGGGGNQPQHF; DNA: TGTGCCAGCAGCTCGCCCGGTGGAGGAGGCAATCAGCCCCAGCATTTT
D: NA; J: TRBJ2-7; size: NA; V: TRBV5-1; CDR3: CASSFAQGGYEQYF; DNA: TGCGCCAGCAGCTTTGCCCAGGGAGGCTACGAGCAGTACTTC
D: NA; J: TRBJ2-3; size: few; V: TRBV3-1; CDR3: CASSQYDTQYF; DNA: TGTGCCAGCAGCCAATACGATACGCAGTATTTT
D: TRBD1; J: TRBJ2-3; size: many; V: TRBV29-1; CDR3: CSVDPRDRIGDTQYF; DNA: TGCAGCGTTGACCCCCGGGACAGGATCGGGGATACGCAGTATTTT
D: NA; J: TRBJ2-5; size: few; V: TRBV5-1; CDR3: CASSETGKQETQYF; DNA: TGCGCCAGCAGCGAAACGGGTAAACAAGAGACCCAGTACTTC
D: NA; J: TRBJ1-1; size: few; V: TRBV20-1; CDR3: CSAPPIEEKAFF; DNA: TGCAGTGCCCCCCCGATTGAGGAAAAAGCTTTCTTT
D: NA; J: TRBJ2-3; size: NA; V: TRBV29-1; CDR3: CSALRSSEDTQYF; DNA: TGCAGCGCCCTTAGGTCTAGCGAGGATACGCAGTATTTT
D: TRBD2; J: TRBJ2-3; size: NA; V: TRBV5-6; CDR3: CASTLAGGPRTQYF; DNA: TGTGCCAGCACCTTAGCGGGGGGGCCGCGGACGCAGTATTTT